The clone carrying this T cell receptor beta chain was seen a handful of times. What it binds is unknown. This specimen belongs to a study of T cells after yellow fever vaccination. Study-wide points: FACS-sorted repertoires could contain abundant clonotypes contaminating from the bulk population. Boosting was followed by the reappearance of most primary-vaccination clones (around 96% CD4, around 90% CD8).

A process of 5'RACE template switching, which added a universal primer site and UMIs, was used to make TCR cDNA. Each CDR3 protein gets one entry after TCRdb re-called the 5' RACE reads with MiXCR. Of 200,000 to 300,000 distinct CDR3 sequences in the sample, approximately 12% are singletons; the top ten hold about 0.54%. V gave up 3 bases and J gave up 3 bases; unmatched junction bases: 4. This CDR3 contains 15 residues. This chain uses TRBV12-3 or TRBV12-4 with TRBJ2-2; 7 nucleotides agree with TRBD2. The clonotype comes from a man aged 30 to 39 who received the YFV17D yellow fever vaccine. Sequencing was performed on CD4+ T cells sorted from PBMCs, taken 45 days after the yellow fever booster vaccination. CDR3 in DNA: TGTGCCAGCAGTTTGGGAGGGGCGTACACCGGGGAGCTGTTTTTT. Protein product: CASSLGGAYTGELFF.